This entry is about one T cell receptor (beta chain). There are many counts of this clonotype. The target of this receptor is not known. There are no base qualities to consult, and no much larger clone falls within one base. The time point label here, explained by the study, means: sample taken at primary tumor resection. Samples were obtained from about 69 patients with early-stage, untreated non-small cell lung cancer from the lung TRACERx cohort. For TCR sequencing, whole RNA was extracted from tumor and nontumor lung tissue, or from cryopreserved PBMC samples, and no cell sorting was done. Only patients with enough RNA available from two or more tumor regions were chosen for TCR sequencing. Before selection, tumor and adjacent nontumor lung specimens were reviewed by a lung pathologist. The receptor library was made with 5' RACE. TCRdb records NextSeq 500 as the sequencer. In the TCR library protocol, a unique molecular identifier was attached to each TCR cDNA molecule so that PCR and sequencing errors could be corrected. Turning to the authors' computational methods: Decombinator tools were used for TCR identification, UMI-based error correction and CDR3 extraction. Expanded TCRs were defined as those above a frequency of 2 per 1,000, corresponding to the top 1% of the tumor frequency distribution. Expanded tumor TCRs statistically deemed absent (corrected P<0.05) from at least one tumor region were classed as regional, and all other expanded tumor TCRs were classed as ubiquitous. Renyi diversity was calculated using the R vegan package after each repertoire was subsampled 100 times to 5,000 TCRs. To build CDR3 similarity networks, amino acid triplet string-kernel similarity was used, and CDR3s were connected when their pairwise similarity was above 0.82. TCRdb reprocessing: public reads trimmed at Q25 with fastp, clones called with MiXCR, in-frame beta chains kept. For every CDR3 protein sequence, its rows merge into one entry that carries the most common genes and DNA. TCRdb's processing, not the authors', yielded these V and J calls. The sample table lists around 13,000 distinct CDR3 sequences, 5.5% to 8.5% of them with a count of one. The top ten constitute roughly 3% of the sample.

The sample is drawn from a study of spatial heterogeneity in lung cancer (dated by TCRdb to the late 2010s). Regarding the study in general: More beta-chain than alpha-chain transcripts were consistently detected, likely reflecting higher beta-chain transcript abundance. TCR alpha and beta repertoires were quantitatively compared across multiple tumor regions, matched nontumor lung and blood in non-small cell lung cancer. TCR repertoire features were related to nonsynonymous mutation counts determined by whole-exome sequencing of tumor tissue. In tumor regions, TCR transcript counts showed a strong correlation with a T cell transcriptional module score from matched bulk RNA-seq. In the raw uncorrected reads, each unique combination of TCR and UMI appeared more than ten times on average. Both alpha and beta chains were TCR-sequenced in samples taken at surgery, namely 220 tumor regions, 64 matched nontumor lung samples and around 53 PBMC samples. Study-wide findings and limitations: Estimated TCR-seq coverage of tumor T cells was only about 7.4% for alpha chains and around 13% for beta chains. Counts of ubiquitous and regional expanded TCRs were found to correlate with counts of ubiquitous and regional nonsynonymous mutations, respectively. Additional single-cell paired TCR alpha and beta sequencing was considered necessary to confirm, at a functional level, the hypothesis that regional TCRs recognize regional mutations. The number of expanded intratumoral alpha and beta TCRs correlated with the tumor nonsynonymous mutation count.

The CDR3 runs 17 residues from the cysteine to the phenylalanine. The CDR3 DNA has 51 bases and is translated from base 1. CDR1 and CDR2, looked up from the germline V gene, are SQVTM and ANQGSEA. Trimming leaves V shorter by 0 bases and J shorter by 5 bases, with the junction holding 8 bases beyond the gene matches. The chain is assembled from TRBV29-1 and TRBJ2-6, with 9 bases matching TRBD1. The origin of this receptor is a female donor with early-stage non-small cell lung cancer. Sequenced here: lung tumor tissue, sampled at surgery. The bases read TGCAGCGTTGAAGATCGCACAGGGGGCTTAAGGGCCAACGTCCTGACTTTC. This yields the protein CSVEDRTGGLRANVLTF.